The clone carrying this T cell receptor beta chain was counted between two and nine times. The CDR3 contains 15 residues. V was cut by 0 bases and J by 4 bases, with 15 bases left in between. Germline V gene lookup returns CDR1 DFQATT and CDR2 SNEGSKA (reference sequence). A J-beta primer mix and a sample-barcoded 5' primer were used in a second PCR of roughly 6 to 12 cycles. One entry per CDR3 protein, called by TCRdb with MiXCR from the 5' RACE reads. This table holds more than 500,000 distinct CDR3 sequences, about 26% found once. The entry originates in a study of blood T cells in healthy people across ages. This sample also belongs to another study, concerning T cells of mothers and their children.

This chain links TRBV20-1 with TRBJ2-5; tentatively, D is TRBD2 (6 bases). The sample was blood. This TCR came from a boy aged 2 to 9 in good health. CDR3 DNA: TGCAGTGCTAGAGATCTGGGACTTTACCGAGAGACCCAGTACTTC. It codes for CSARDLGLYRETQYF.